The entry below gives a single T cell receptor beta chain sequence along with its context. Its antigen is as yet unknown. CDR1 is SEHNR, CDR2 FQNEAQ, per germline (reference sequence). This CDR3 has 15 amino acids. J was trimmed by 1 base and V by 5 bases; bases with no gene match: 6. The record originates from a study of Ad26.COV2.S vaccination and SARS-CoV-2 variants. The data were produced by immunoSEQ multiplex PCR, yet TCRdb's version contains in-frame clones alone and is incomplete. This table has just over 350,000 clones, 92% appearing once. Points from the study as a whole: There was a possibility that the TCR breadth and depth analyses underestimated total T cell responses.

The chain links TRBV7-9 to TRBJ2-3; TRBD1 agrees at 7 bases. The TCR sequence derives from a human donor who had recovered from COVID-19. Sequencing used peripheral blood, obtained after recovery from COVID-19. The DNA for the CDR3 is TGTGCCAGCAGCCCACCGGGACAGCGCACAGATACGCAGTATTTT. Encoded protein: CASSPPGQRTDTQYF.